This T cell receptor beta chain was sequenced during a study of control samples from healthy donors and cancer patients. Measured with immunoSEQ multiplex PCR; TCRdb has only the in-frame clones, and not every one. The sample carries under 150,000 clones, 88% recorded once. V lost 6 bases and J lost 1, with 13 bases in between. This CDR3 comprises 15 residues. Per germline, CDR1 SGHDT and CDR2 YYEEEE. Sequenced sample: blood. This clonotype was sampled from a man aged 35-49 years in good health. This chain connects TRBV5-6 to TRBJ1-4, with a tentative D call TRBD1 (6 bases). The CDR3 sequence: CASIATGETNEKLFF. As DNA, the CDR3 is TGTGCCAGCATCGCGACAGGCGAAACTAATGAAAAACTGTTTTTT.